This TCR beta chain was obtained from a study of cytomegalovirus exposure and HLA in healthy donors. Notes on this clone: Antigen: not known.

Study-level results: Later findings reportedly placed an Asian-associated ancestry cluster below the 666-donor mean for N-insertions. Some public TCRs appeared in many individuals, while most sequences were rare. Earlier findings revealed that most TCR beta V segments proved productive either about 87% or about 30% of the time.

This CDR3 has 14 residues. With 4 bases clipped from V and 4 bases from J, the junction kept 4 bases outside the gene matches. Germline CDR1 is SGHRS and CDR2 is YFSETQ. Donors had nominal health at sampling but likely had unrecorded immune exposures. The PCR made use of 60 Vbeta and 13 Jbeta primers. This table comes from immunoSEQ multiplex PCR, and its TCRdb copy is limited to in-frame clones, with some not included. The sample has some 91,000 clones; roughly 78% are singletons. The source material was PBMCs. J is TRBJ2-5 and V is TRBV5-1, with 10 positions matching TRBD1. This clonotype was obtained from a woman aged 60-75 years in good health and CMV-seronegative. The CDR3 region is CASSRTGGAETQYF. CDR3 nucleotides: TGCGCCAGCAGCCGGACAGGGGGGGCAGAGACCCAGTACTTC.